The next 5 T cell receptor beta chains were all read from a single sample in a study of shared clonotypes between healthy human individuals. TCRdb keeps only in-frame clones here, not all; method: immunoSEQ multiplex PCR. The sample yields 2,500,000 or so clones, around 90% seen once. The sequenced sample consisted of naive CD4+ T cells sorted from blood. Subset: CD45RA+ positively selected. These receptors originate from a man younger than 30 in good health.

The chain carries TRBV10-3 and TRBJ1-2, with 7 bases matching TRBD1. Germline loops: CDR1 ENHRY, CDR2 SYGVKD. CDR3 length: 17 amino acids. With 10 bases clipped from V and 3 bases from J, the junction kept 20 bases outside the gene matches. The CDR3 loop is CATRGPETGKGDYGYTF. As DNA, the CDR3 is TGTGCCACCCGGGGCCCGGAGACAGGGAAGGGTGACTATGGCTACACCTTC.

The chain has TRBV7-2 and TRBJ2-5, with 9 bases lining up with TRBD2. V lost 5 bases, J lost 2 bases, and 6 bases stayed unmatched. The CDR3 is made up of 15 amino acids. Germline V CDR1 and CDR2: SGHTA, FQGNSA. The CDR3 region is CASSPTLAGQETQYF. In DNA form, the CDR3 reads TGTGCCAGCAGCCCCACCCTAGCGGGGCAAGAGACCCAGTACTTC. Together with reference TRBV7-2 and TRBJ2-5, the CDR3 gives the full variable domain: GAGVSQSPSNKVTEKGKDVELRCDPISGHTALYWYRQSLGQGLEFLIYFQGNSAPDKSGLPSDRFSAERTGGSVSTLTIQRTQQEDSAVYLCASSPTLAGQETQYFGPGTRLLVL.

Only one count was recorded for this clone. At the DNA level, this CDR3 is encoded by other sequences in the same sample as well. This chain joins TRBV10-3 and TRBJ2-5; maybe TRBD2 (6 bases). The CDR3 runs 14 residues. The V end lost 0 bases, the J end lost 4 bases, and 9 bases lay between the germline ends. The germline V gene encodes CDR1 ENHRY and CDR2 SYGVKD. The CDR3 region is CAISESGGRETQYF. CDR3 DNA: TGTGCCATCAGTGAGTCGGGAGGCAGAGAGACCCAGTACTTC.

The CDR3 sequence is CASSYGQETSNYGYTF. In DNA, the CDR3 is TGTGCCAGCAGTTATGGACAGGAGACCTCTAACTATGGCTACACCTTC. J is TRBJ1-2 and V is TRBV2; 7 positions match TRBD1. V lost 5 bases, J lost 0 bases, and 9 bases stayed unmatched. The germline CDR1 and CDR2 sequences are SNHLY and FYNNEI. The CDR3 consists of 16 residues. Full variable domain (missing parts from reference TRBV2 and TRBJ1-2): EPEVTQTPSHQVTQMGQEVILRCVPISNHLYFYWYRQILGQKVEFLVSFYNNEISEKSEIFDDQFSVERPDGSNFTLKIRSTKLEDSAMYFCASSYGQETSNYGYTFGSGTRLTVV.

The V and J genes are TRBV11-3 and TRBJ2-2, with TRBD1 as a possible D gene (7 bases). This CDR3 is built from 16 residues. The V and J ends lost 1 base and 2 bases respectively, with 11 bases between them. CDR1 and CDR2 (germline): SGHNT, YENEEA. CDR3: CASSLGGDRNTGELFF. In DNA form, the CDR3 reads TGTGCCAGCAGCTTAGGGGGGGACAGAAACACCGGGGAGCTGTTTTTT.